This is a list of T cell receptor beta chains from one sample in a study of tumor and adjacent non-tumor tissue in lung cancer. One entry per CDR3 protein, called by TCRdb with MiXCR from the multiplex PCR reads. The sample has approximately 150,000 distinct CDR3 sequences, around 65% seen once. The sequencing input was lung tumor tissue. Receptor source: a man aged 60-69 years with small cell lung cancer. Both conserved end residues are part of each CDR3. Each record gives: J gene, D gene, CDR3 length, clone size, V gene, CDR3 DNA, CDR3 protein. A D gene is named only where the DNA matches it firmly. Clone size is shown for a subset of rows, as once, few, many or a class of expanded clone.

>TRBJ2-3|TRBD2|14|-|TRBV7-8
TGTGCCAGCACCCGAGCGGGGACCATAGATACGCAGTATTTT
CASTRAGTIDTQYF
>TRBJ1-1|TRBD1|14|-|TRBV24-1
TGTGCCACTAGTGCTGGGACAGCGAACACTGAAGCTTTCTTT
CATSAGTANTEAFF
>TRBJ2-3|TRBD2|15|once|TRBV4-1
TGCGGCAGCAGCCAAGGGGGGACTAGACCGGATACGCAGTATTTT
CGSSQGGTRPDTQYF
>TRBJ2-1|-|17|few|TRBV24-1
TGTGCCACCAGTGATACGAGAGGGGCGGGACACAACAATGAGCAGTTCTTC
CATSDTRGAGHNNEQFF
>TRBJ2-6|-|18|-|TRBV4-1
TGCGCCAGCAGCCAAGTTTTATTAGCCCACTCTGGGGCCAACGTCCTGACTTTC
CASSQVLLAHSGANVLTF
>TRBJ2-5|-|17|once|TRBV4-1
TGTGCCAGCTGCCAAGGGGGTAGCGGGTCCCTCCAAGAGACCCAGTACTTC
CASCQGGSGSLQETQYF
>TRBJ2-3|TRBD2|17|many|TRBV5-1
TGCGCCAGCAGCGTAGGACTAGCGGGAGGGAGTGCAGATACGCAGTATTTT
CASSVGLAGGSADTQYF
>TRBJ1-6|-|15|-|TRBV18
TGTGCCAGCTCACCCAGTGGGTCCCTTAATTCACCCCTCCACTTT
CASSPSGSLNSPLHF
>TRBJ2-7|-|14|-|TRBV11-1
TGTACCAGCAGTCCACGAGTCGGCTCCTACGAGCAGTACTTC
CTSSPRVGSYEQYF
>TRBJ2-7|-|17|-|TRBV29-1
TGCAGCGTTGAAGTTGGGGGCCGGGCGGTTCCCTCCCACGAGCAGTACTTC
CSVEVGGRAVPSHEQYF
>TRBJ2-3|TRBD1|13|-|TRBV6-5
TGTGACAGCAGGGCGACAGGGCCGGATACGCAGTATTTT
CDSRATGPDTQYF
>TRBJ2-5|TRBD2|12|-|TRBV10-3
TGTGCCACCGGGAGGCCCCAAGAGACCCAGTACTTC
CATGRPQETQYF
>TRBJ2-3|TRBD2|15|-|TRBV7-9
TGTGCCAGCAGCATAGCGGGAGGACCCGGAGATACGCAGTATTTT
CASSIAGGPGDTQYF
>TRBJ1-6|-|13|-|TRBV12-3/TRBV12-4
TGTGCCAGCAGTTTCGGGTGGGATTCACCACTCCACTTT
CASSFGWDSPLHF
>TRBJ2-5|-|14|-|TRBV28
TGTGCCAGCAGTTTTTTAAACCCGAAGGAGACCCAGTACTTC
CASSFLNPKETQYF
>TRBJ1-1|-|15|-|TRBV12-3/TRBV12-4
TGTGCCAGTACCAGAAATTTTGACGGGAACACTGAACCTTTCTTT
CASTRNFDGNTEPFF
>TRBJ2-7|TRBD1|15|many|TRBV4-2
TGTGCCAGCAGGCCAGGGACAGTGGACGCCTACGAGCAGTACTTC
CASRPGTVDAYEQYF
>TRBJ1-1|-|13|many|TRBV29-1
TGCAGCGTTCGCACGGGGAGAGACACTGAAGCTTTCTTT
CSVRTGRDTEAFF
>TRBJ2-2|TRBD2|18|-|TRBV11-3
TGTGCCAGCAGTCGACTAGCGGGAGGGCCGAGTTTTTCCGGGGAGCTGTTTTTT
CASSRLAGGPSFSGELFF
>TRBJ1-2|-|13|few|TRBV14
TGTGCCAGCAGCCAAGTCGAAATAGGTGGCTACACCTTC
CASSQVEIGGYTF
>TRBJ2-7|-|14|-|TRBV11-2
TGTGCCAGCGGCCCAGGACACAACACCTACGAGCAGTATTTC
CASGPGHNTYEQYF
>TRBJ2-6|-|14|-|TRBV29-1
TGCAGCGTCGGCGAAAACTCTGGGGCCAATGTCGTGACTTTC
CSVGENSGANVVTF
>TRBJ2-3|TRBD2|17|-|TRBV5-1
TGCGCCTGCAGCCAGGGACTACCGGGCTCTAGCACAGATACGCAGTATTTT
CACSQGLPGSSTDTQYF
>TRBJ2-1|-|12|-|TRBV20-1
TGCAGTGCCCCAGAGTGGGACAATGAGCATTTCTTC
CSAPEWDNEHFF
>TRBJ2-7|-|11|once|TRBV11-1
TGTGCCGGCACGGGGTCCTACGAACAGTACTTC
CAGTGSYEQYF
>TRBJ2-5|-|17|few|TRBV5-3
TGTGCCAGAAGCTGTACACCGATTGATAACTACTATGAGACCCAGTACTTC
CARSCTPIDNYYETQYF
>TRBJ2-1|-|12|few|TRBV6-6
TGTGCCAGCAGTTACACCGAAAATGAGCAGTTCTTC
CASSYTENEQFF
>TRBJ2-1|TRBD1|15|many|TRBV11-1
TGTGCCAGCAGCCCACAGGGGGCCTCCTACAATGAGCAGTTCTTC
CASSPQGASYNEQFF
>TRBJ2-1|-|14|-|TRBV6-1
TGTGCCAGCAGCCAAGGGAACCCCTACAATGAGCAGTCCTTC
CASSQGNPYNEQSF
>TRBJ1-1|-|13|-|TRBV20-1
TGCAGTGTTAGAGGTGGGATGGCCACTGAGGCTTTCTTT
CSVRGGMATEAFF
>TRBJ1-4|-|16|-|TRBV4-2
TGTGCCAGCAGCCCCGGGACAAGGGAACCTAATGAAAAACTGTTTTTT
CASSPGTREPNEKLFF
>TRBJ1-1|TRBD1|14|once|TRBV11-2
TGTGCCAGCAACTCCCGACAGGGCATCGTCGAAGCTTTCTTT
CASNSRQGIVEAFF
>TRBJ1-1|-|11|-|TRBV28
TGTGCCGGCAGTTTCAGGTCTGAAGCTTTCTTT
CAGSFRSEAFF
>TRBJ2-3|-|13|-|TRBV28
TGTGCCAGCAGTTCTCCGGGGGCAGATACGCAGTATTTT
CASSSPGADTQYF
>TRBJ2-1|TRBD2|15|-|TRBV11-3
TGTGCCAACAGCTTGGGCGGGAGGGTCTTGGGTGAGCAGTTCTTC
CANSLGGRVLGEQFF
>TRBJ2-7|-|15|few|TRBV4-2
TGTGCCAGCAGCCAAGGTCTGGGCACCTCCTACGAGCAGTACTTC
CASSQGLGTSYEQYF
>TRBJ2-7|-|15|-|TRBV12-3/TRBV12-4
TGCGCCAGCAGTTCGCCCCTTCGCGGGTCCCATGATCAGTACTTC
CASSSPLRGSHDQYF
>TRBJ2-1|-|12|many|TRBV12-3/TRBV12-4
TGTGCCAGCAGTTTCTCCTACAATGAGCAGTTCTTC
CASSFSYNEQFF
>TRBJ1-1|TRBD1|13|-|TRBV11-2
TGTGTCAGCAGCCTAGGGCAGGGGGTAGGTGCTTTCTTT
CVSSLGQGVGAFF
>TRBJ1-1|-|14|many|TRBV20-1
TGCAGTGCTAGAGATCACGGCGGGAACACTGAAGCTTTCTTT
CSARDHGGNTEAFF
>TRBJ2-1|TRBD2|14|-|TRBV7-9
TGTGCCAGCAGATTACAAGCGGGAGTTCATGAGCAGTTCTTC
CASRLQAGVHEQFF
>TRBJ2-7|TRBD1|18|few|TRBV6-2/TRBV6-3
TGTGCCAGCAGTTACCGTTTTGTTGACGGGACAGGGGGCTACGAGCAGTACTTC
CASSYRFVDGTGGYEQYF
>TRBJ2-1|-|16|many|TRBV7-8
TGTGCCAGCAGCCGAACGGCCGGCGGGGACTACAATGAGCAGTTCTTC
CASSRTAGGDYNEQFF
>TRBJ1-4|-|17|-|TRBV5-8
TGTGCCAGCAGCCTAACCCTATTTACGGGGGGCGAGGAAAAACTGTTTTTT
CASSLTLFTGGEEKLFF
>TRBJ2-3|-|15|-|TRBV5-6
TGTGCCAGCAGCCTGATTAGCGAGAGCACAGATATGCAGTATTTT
CASSLISESTDMQYF
>TRBJ2-5|-|12|many|TRBV29-1
TGCAGCGTTGAAAAGGGGGGAAAGACCCAGTACTTC
CSVEKGGKTQYF
>TRBJ1-5|-|13|many|TRBV20-1
TGCAGTGCTAGGAAGGGGAGGGATCAGCCCCAGCATTTT
CSARKGRDQPQHF
>TRBJ2-5|-|14|few|TRBV20-1
TGCAGTGCTAGAGATCATGGCGATCCAGAGACCCAGTACTTC
CSARDHGDPETQYF
>TRBJ2-1|-|14|-|TRBV29-1
TGCAGCGTTGCCCCCAGGGAATCTCACAATGAGCAGTCCTTT
CSVAPRESHNEQSF
>TRBJ1-2|-|15|-|TRBV12-3/TRBV12-4
TGTGCCAGCAGTTATTACAGGGATGCTAACTATGGCTACACCTTC
CASSYYRDANYGYTF
>TRBJ2-1|TRBD2|18|-|TRBV11-2
TGTGTCGGCAGCTCTCAAGGACTAGCGGGAGGGCCAGGCAATGAGCAGTTCTTC
CVGSSQGLAGGPGNEQFF
>TRBJ1-2|-|14|few|TRBV5-1
TGCGCCAGCAGCTTGGTTGGGGAAGGCGGTGGCTACACCTTC
CASSLVGEGGGYTF
>TRBJ2-1|TRBD2|20|-|TRBV20-1
TGCAGTGCTAGAGGGTGGGGACAGGGGACTAGCGGGGGGACCTGCAATGAGCAGTTCTTC
CSARGWGQGTSGGTCNEQFF
>TRBJ1-3|-|13|many|TRBV12-3/TRBV12-4
TGTGCCCTAGACGTATTCTCTGGAAACACCATATATTTT
CALDVFSGNTIYF
>TRBJ1-6|-|16|-|TRBV20-1
TGCAGTTATAGAGACACTATGGGAATCGGTAATTCACCCGTCCACTTT
CSYRDTMGIGNSPVHF